This T cell receptor beta chain was identified during a study of shared clonotypes between healthy human individuals. Only in-frame clones appear in the TCRdb table, and some are missing; sequencing was by immunoSEQ multiplex PCR. The top ten hold 9.5% to 15% of the sample, which has 470,000 or so clones, around 80% seen once. Trimming took 6 bases from V and 4 from J, leaving 10 bases between them. Germline V gene data show CDR1 as MDHEN and CDR2 as SYDVKM. There are 13 residues in the CDR3. This chain links TRBV28 with TRBJ1-5; a weak D match, TRBD1 (6 bases). This sequence originates from a woman aged 35 to 49 in good health. Some clones in this sample may be carry-over from other donors' samples. The sequenced material came from PBMCs. This CDR3 is CASSGTNNQPQHF. In DNA form, the CDR3 reads TGTGCCAGCAGCGGGACAAATAATCAGCCCCAGCATTTT.